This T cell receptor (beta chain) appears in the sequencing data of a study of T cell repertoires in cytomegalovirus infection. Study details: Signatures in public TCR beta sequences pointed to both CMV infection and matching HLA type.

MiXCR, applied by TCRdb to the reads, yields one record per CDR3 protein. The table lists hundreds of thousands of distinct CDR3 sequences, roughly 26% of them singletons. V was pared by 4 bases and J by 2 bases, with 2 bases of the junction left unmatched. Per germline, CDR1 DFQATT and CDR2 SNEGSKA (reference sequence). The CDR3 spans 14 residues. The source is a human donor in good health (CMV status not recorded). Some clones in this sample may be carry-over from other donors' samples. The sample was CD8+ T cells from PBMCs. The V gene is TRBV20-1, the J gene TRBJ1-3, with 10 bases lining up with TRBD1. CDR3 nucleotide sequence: TGCAGTGCTATTGACAGGGGGCCTGGAAACACCATATATTTT. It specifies CSAIDRGPGNTIYF.